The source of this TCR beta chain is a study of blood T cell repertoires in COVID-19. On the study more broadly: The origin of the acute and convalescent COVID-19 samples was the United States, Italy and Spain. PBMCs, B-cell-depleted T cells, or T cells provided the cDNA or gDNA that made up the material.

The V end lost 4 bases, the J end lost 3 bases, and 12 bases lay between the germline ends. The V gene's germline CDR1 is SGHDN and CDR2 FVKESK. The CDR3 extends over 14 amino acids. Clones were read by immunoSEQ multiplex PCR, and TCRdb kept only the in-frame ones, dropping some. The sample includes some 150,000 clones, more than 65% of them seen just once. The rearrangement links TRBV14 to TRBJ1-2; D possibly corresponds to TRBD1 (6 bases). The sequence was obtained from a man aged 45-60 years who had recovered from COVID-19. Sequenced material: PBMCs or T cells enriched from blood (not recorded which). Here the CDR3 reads CASSRGGGHYGYTF. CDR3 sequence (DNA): TGTGCCAGCAGCCGCGGGGGGGGCCACTATGGCTACACCTTC.